This is a list of T cell receptor beta chains from one sample in a study of cytomegalovirus exposure and HLA in healthy donors. Some clones are missing from TCRdb's copy, which holds only in-frame ones; the method was immunoSEQ multiplex PCR. The sample lists 120,000 to 150,000 clones, 60% to 85% occurring once. Sequenced material: PBMCs. Receptors were obtained from a man aged 35 to 55 in good health and CMV-seronegative. CDR3s include the opening cysteine and the closing phenylalanine or tryptophan. Each record gives: V gene, J gene, clone size, D gene, CDR3 DNA, CDR3 protein. D genes are given only for firm matches. Not every row has a clone size; where given, it reads once, few, many or a size class.

V gene: TRBV14
J gene: TRBJ1-6
clone size: NA
D gene: NA
CDR3 DNA: TGTGCCAGCAGCCATACACGAAGCTATAATTCACCCCTCCACTTT
CDR3 protein: CASSHTRSYNSPLHF

V gene: TRBV29-1
J gene: TRBJ1-2
clone size: NA
D gene: NA
CDR3 DNA: TGCAGCGTTGACAGGGGAGTCTATGGCTACACCTTC
CDR3 protein: CSVDRGVYGYTF

V gene: TRBV6-1
J gene: TRBJ1-5
clone size: NA
D gene: NA
CDR3 DNA: TGTGCCAGCAGTGAGTCCGGGGGCAATCAGCCCCAGCATTTT
CDR3 protein: CASSESGGNQPQHF

V gene: TRBV19
J gene: TRBJ2-7
clone size: NA
D gene: NA
CDR3 DNA: TGTGCCAGTAGTATGGCGGGACCCGGGTTCGAGCAGTACTTC
CDR3 protein: CASSMAGPGFEQYF

V gene: TRBV5-1
J gene: TRBJ2-3
clone size: NA
D gene: NA
CDR3 DNA: TGCGCCAGCAGCTTGGCGGGGTCAGATACGCAGTATTTT
CDR3 protein: CASSLAGSDTQYF

V gene: TRBV14
J gene: TRBJ2-7
clone size: NA
D gene: TRBD2
CDR3 DNA: TGTGCCAGCAGCCCCTATAGCGGGGACTCCTACGAGCAGTACTTC
CDR3 protein: CASSPYSGDSYEQYF

V gene: TRBV18
J gene: TRBJ2-3
clone size: NA
D gene: TRBD2
CDR3 DNA: TGTGCCAGCTCACCACTAGCGGGCAACACAGATACGCAGTATTTT
CDR3 protein: CASSPLAGNTDTQYF

V gene: TRBV29-1
J gene: TRBJ2-7
clone size: NA
D gene: TRBD1
CDR3 DNA: TGCAGCGTCTCAAAGGGACAGGAGACCTACGAGCAGTACTTC
CDR3 protein: CSVSKGQETYEQYF

V gene: TRBV6-1
J gene: TRBJ2-7
clone size: NA
D gene: NA
CDR3 DNA: TGTGCCAGCAGTGAAGAAGGTAGGGGTTCCTACGAGCAGTACTTC
CDR3 protein: CASSEEGRGSYEQYF

V gene: TRBV28
J gene: TRBJ2-7
clone size: NA
D gene: TRBD2
CDR3 DNA: TGTGCCAGCAGTTTTAGCGGGGTCACCTACGAGCAGTACTTC
CDR3 protein: CASSFSGVTYEQYF

V gene: TRBV5-1
J gene: TRBJ2-3
clone size: NA
D gene: NA
CDR3 DNA: TGCGCCAGCAGCTTAGCGACGTCAGATACGCAGTATTTT
CDR3 protein: CASSLATSDTQYF

V gene: TRBV6-5
J gene: TRBJ2-3
clone size: NA
D gene: TRBD2
CDR3 DNA: TGTGCCAGCAGTTACGCGGGACTAGCGGGCACAGATACGCAGTATTTT
CDR3 protein: CASSYAGLAGTDTQYF

V gene: TRBV6-1
J gene: TRBJ1-6
clone size: NA
D gene: TRBD1
CDR3 DNA: TGTGCCAGCACCAAAGACAGGGGGATTAATTCACCCCTCCACTTT
CDR3 protein: CASTKDRGINSPLHF

V gene: TRBV13
J gene: TRBJ1-2
clone size: NA
D gene: NA
CDR3 DNA: TGTGCCAGCAGCGTCTCCGGGGGGGTTGGGAGGGGGTTCTATGGCTACACCTTC
CDR3 protein: CASSVSGGVGRGFYGYTF

V gene: TRBV7-9
J gene: TRBJ2-7
clone size: NA
D gene: TRBD1
CDR3 DNA: TGTTCCAGCAGCTTAGGGCGGGGGACAGGGTACGAGCAGTACTTC
CDR3 protein: CSSSLGRGTGYEQYF

V gene: TRBV4-3
J gene: TRBJ2-1
clone size: few
D gene: TRBD2
CDR3 DNA: TGCGCCAGCAGCCAAGATCCGGGGGGGGGCTCCTACAATGAGCAGTTCTTC
CDR3 protein: CASSQDPGGGSYNEQFF

V gene: TRBV6-4
J gene: TRBJ1-4
clone size: NA
D gene: TRBD1
CDR3 DNA: TGTGCCAGCAGTGACCCAGGACAGGCCCTTAATGAAAAACTGTTTTTT
CDR3 protein: CASSDPGQALNEKLFF

V gene: TRBV30
J gene: TRBJ1-5
clone size: NA
D gene: NA
CDR3 DNA: TGTGCCTGGAGTTTGGCTGATGATCAGCCCCAGCATTTT
CDR3 protein: CAWSLADDQPQHF

V gene: TRBV4-2
J gene: TRBJ2-5
clone size: NA
D gene: NA
CDR3 DNA: TGTGCCAGCAGCCAAGGAGGGCCACAAGAGACCCAGTACTTC
CDR3 protein: CASSQGGPQETQYF

V gene: TRBV7-2
J gene: TRBJ2-2
clone size: NA
D gene: NA
CDR3 DNA: TGTGCCAGCAGCTTGCAGGGGTTAAACACCGGGGAGCTGTTTTTT
CDR3 protein: CASSLQGLNTGELFF

V gene: TRBV2
J gene: TRBJ2-7
clone size: NA
D gene: NA
CDR3 DNA: TGTGCCAGCAGAGGGGATGTATACGAGCAGTACTTC
CDR3 protein: CASRGDVYEQYF

V gene: TRBV5-6
J gene: TRBJ2-2
clone size: NA
D gene: NA
CDR3 DNA: TGTGCCAGCAGCTTGGCACTAGTGACGAACACCGGGGAGCTGTTTTTT
CDR3 protein: CASSLALVTNTGELFF

V gene: TRBV6-1
J gene: TRBJ2-1
clone size: NA
D gene: NA
CDR3 DNA: TGTGCCAGCAAGCAGGTCGCTGAGCAGTTCTTC
CDR3 protein: CASKQVAEQFF

V gene: TRBV28
J gene: TRBJ2-1
clone size: NA
D gene: TRBD1
CDR3 DNA: TGTGCCAGTATAGGACAGGGGGCAAAAAATGAGCAGTTCTTC
CDR3 protein: CASIGQGAKNEQFF

V gene: TRBV6-5
J gene: TRBJ1-2
clone size: NA
D gene: NA
CDR3 DNA: TGTGCCAGCAGTTACTCTACCAGGTTCTATGGCTACACCTTC
CDR3 protein: CASSYSTRFYGYTF

V gene: TRBV6-7
J gene: TRBJ1-2
clone size: once
D gene: NA
CDR3 DNA: TGTGCCAGCAGTTACCCCTCGATACCCCCCCCGGACAGCGCTAACTATGGCTACACCTTC
CDR3 protein: CASSYPSIPPPDSANYGYTF

V gene: TRBV30
J gene: TRBJ2-1
clone size: few
D gene: NA
CDR3 DNA: TGTGCCTGGAGTGTGAGTCTAAGCTCCTACAATGAGCAGTTCTTC
CDR3 protein: CAWSVSLSSYNEQFF